Listed below are T cell receptor beta chains from one sample, sequenced in a study of blood T cell repertoires in COVID-19. Clones were sequenced by immunoSEQ multiplex PCR, and TCRdb holds only the in-frame ones, with some missing. The sample shows just under 250,000 clones, roughly 86% of them seen only once. The sample consisted of peripheral blood. These receptors were collected from a woman under 40 who had recovered from COVID-19. CDR3s include the opening cysteine and the closing phenylalanine or tryptophan. A D gene is named only where the DNA matches it firmly. Clone size is given for some rows only: seen once, a few or many times, or a class if the clone is expanded.

clone size	V gene	J gene	D gene	CDR3 DNA	CDR3 protein
NA	TRBV19	TRBJ2-3	TRBD2	TGTGCCAGTAGTCCGGCCCCCCCAGCGGGGGGCGTCGAAGATACGCAGTATTTT	CASSPAPPAGGVEDTQYF
NA	TRBV9	TRBJ2-2	NA	TGTGCCAGCAGCGTAGTTGGGCAGGGTACCGGGGAGCTGTTTTTT	CASSVVGQGTGELFF
NA	TRBV19	TRBJ2-1	TRBD2	TGTGCCAGTAGTAGTCTACGAGCGGGGGAGTCTGGTGAGCAGTTCTTC	CASSSLRAGESGEQFF
NA	TRBV2	TRBJ2-7	NA	TGTGCCAGCAGGTCAGGCGCCAGCTCCTACGAGCAGTACTTC	CASRSGASSYEQYF
NA	TRBV3-1/TRBV3-2	TRBJ2-1	NA	TGTGCCAGCAGCTTACAGGGAACCAATGAGCAGTTCTTC	CASSLQGTNEQFF
NA	TRBV19	TRBJ1-3	NA	TGTGCCAGTAGTCCCACGGGCCCAGGGGGAAACACCATATATTTT	CASSPTGPGGNTIYF
NA	TRBV5-1	TRBJ2-1	TRBD2	TGCGCCAGCAGCCCCGGACTAGCGGGGGCCACGAGCTCCTACAATGAGCAGTTCTTC	CASSPGLAGATSSYNEQFF
NA	TRBV30	TRBJ1-2	NA	TGTGCCTGGAGTAGCCAGGGGATAGGGGGCTACACCTTC	CAWSSQGIGGYTF
once	TRBV3-1/TRBV3-2	TRBJ2-5	TRBD2	TGTGCCAGCAGCCAAGGAAAGTGGCCCGGGGGGGCGGAGGAGACCCAGTACTTC	CASSQGKWPGGAEETQYF
NA	TRBV6-5	TRBJ1-1	NA	TGTGCCAGCAGAGTCGTAAGCCTGAACACTGAAGCTTTCTTT	CASRVVSLNTEAFF
NA	TRBV7-9	TRBJ1-3	TRBD1	TGTGCCAGCAGCCCATTACCGGGACAGGCGGCCTCTGGAAACACCATATATTTT	CASSPLPGQAASGNTIYF
NA	TRBV5-6	TRBJ2-1	NA	TGTGCCAGCAGCTTGGCCGTGTCCTACAATGAGCAGTTCTTC	CASSLAVSYNEQFF
NA	TRBV7-9	TRBJ1-6	NA	TGTGCCAGCAGGGAGGAAGGTGACTATAATTCACCCCTCCACTTT	CASREEGDYNSPLHF
NA	TRBV27	TRBJ1-1	NA	TGTGCCAGCAGTTTTGGGGGAGGGAGCACTGAAGCTTTCTTT	CASSFGGGSTEAFF
NA	TRBV7-3	TRBJ2-5	NA	TGTGCCAGCAGCTTAAGGGCTCAGGGGCCCCAAGAGACCCAGTACTTC	CASSLRAQGPQETQYF
NA	TRBV25-1	TRBJ2-1	NA	TGTGCCAGCACCTCGGACAGGGAGGGGGTTGGTGAGCAGTTCTTC	CASTSDREGVGEQFF
NA	TRBV9	TRBJ1-1	NA	TGTGCCAGCAGCACGGGCCAACCTAGCGCTGAAGCTTTCTTT	CASSTGQPSAEAFF
NA	TRBV5-6	TRBJ2-7	NA	TGTGCCAGCAGCTTGGAGCTAGCGAGGGACGAGCAGTACTTC	CASSLELARDEQYF
NA	TRBV4-2	TRBJ2-3	TRBD2	TGTGCCAGCAGCCAACGGACTAGCGGGGGGAGCACAGATACGCAGTATTTT	CASSQRTSGGSTDTQYF
NA	TRBV9	TRBJ2-3	TRBD1	TGTGCCAGCAGCGTAGGGACAGGGTCCACAGATACGCAGTATTTT	CASSVGTGSTDTQYF
NA	TRBV5-1	TRBJ2-3	NA	TGCGCCAGCAGCTTGGAAGACGGGGGCACAGATACGCAGTATTTT	CASSLEDGGTDTQYF
few	TRBV4-1	TRBJ1-2	NA	TGCGCCAGCAGCCAAGAAGGGGCAGGGGCGGACTATGGCTACACCTTC	CASSQEGAGADYGYTF
NA	TRBV4-3	TRBJ2-7	TRBD2	TGCGCCAGCAGCCAAGAGTTTACTAGCGGCTCCTACGAGCAGTACTTC	CASSQEFTSGSYEQYF
NA	TRBV2	TRBJ1-6	NA	TGTGCCAGCAGTGAAGCGCTAGTTTACGGTTCACCCCTCCACTTT	CASSEALVYGSPLHF